Listed below are T cell receptor beta chains from one sample, sequenced in a study of cytomegalovirus exposure and HLA in healthy donors. Here immunoSEQ multiplex PCR was the method, and the copy in TCRdb shows in-frame clones only, minus some. The sample shows 74,000 or so clones, 65% to 70% of them seen only once. Sequenced material: PBMCs. The source of these receptors is a woman in her twenties or thirties in good health and CMV-seronegative. The CDR3 runs from the conserved cysteine through the conserved F or W. D genes are given only for firm matches. Size tells how often a clone was seen (once, few, many) or the class of an expanded clone, and some rows leave it out.

j_call	v_call	d_call	clone_size	cdr3_nt	cdr3_aa
TRBJ1-1	TRBV10-3	TRBD1	few	TGTGCCATCAGTGAGGAGCAGGGGGCCACTGAAGCTTTCTTT	CAISEEQGATEAFF
TRBJ1-3	TRBV19	TRBD1	few	TGTGCCAGTAGTGAACAGGGGGTCGCTGGAAACACCATATATTTT	CASSEQGVAGNTIYF
TRBJ1-3	TRBV5-6	TRBD1	.	TGTGCCAGCAGCTCTCGGACAGGTGGAAACACCATATATTTT	CASSSRTGGNTIYF
TRBJ2-7	TRBV30	TRBD2	.	TGTGCCTGGAGAGGGGAGGGTCTGGAGCAGTACTTC	CAWRGEGLEQYF
TRBJ2-1	TRBV13	TRBD2	.	TGTGCCAGCAGCTTACTAGACAGGGGCGAGGGAGCGGGGGGGCTCAACAATGAGCAGTTCTTC	CASSLLDRGEGAGGLNNEQFF
TRBJ1-4	TRBV6-1	TRBD1	few	TGTGCCAGCAGTGGCGGGACAGGGGCTGAAAAACTGTTTTTT	CASSGGTGAEKLFF
TRBJ1-1	TRBV6-1	TRBD1	.	TGTGCCAGCAGAGAGACAGGGGGAACTGAAGCTTTCTTT	CASRETGGTEAFF
TRBJ2-6	TRBV11-2	TRBD1	few	TGTGCCAGCAGCCTCGGGACAGGGGGCGTTTCTGGGGCCAACGTCCTGACTTTC	CASSLGTGGVSGANVLTF
TRBJ2-2	TRBV4-1	.	few	TGCGCCAGCAGCCACCAGGGGTACACCGGGGAGCTGTTTTTT	CASSHQGYTGELFF
TRBJ1-1	TRBV14	.	.	TGTGCCAGCAGCGTGGCCCCTTCGGGGGGAACTGAAGCTTTCTTT	CASSVAPSGGTEAFF
TRBJ2-5	TRBV28	TRBD2	few	TGTGCCAGCAGTCGCCCTGCGGGGGGCCAAGAGACCCAGTACTTC	CASSRPAGGQETQYF
TRBJ2-2	TRBV7-9	TRBD2	.	TGTGCCAGCAGCCAAGATACTAGCGGGGTATCCGGGGAGCTGTTTTTT	CASSQDTSGVSGELFF
TRBJ1-1	TRBV7-6	.	.	TGTGCCAGCAGCCCCCAGCGGGGCACTGAAGCTTTCTTT	CASSPQRGTEAFF
TRBJ2-4	TRBV5-6	.	.	TGTGCCAGCAGCTTGCAGGGGACCAAAAACATTCAGTACTTC	CASSLQGTKNIQYF
TRBJ2-1	TRBV5-1	.	.	TGCGCCAGCAGCTGGGGGGGCGTATACAATGAGCAGTTCTTC	CASSWGGVYNEQFF
TRBJ1-2	TRBV30	.	.	TGTGCCTGGAGTTCAGGGAACTATGGCTACACCTTC	CAWSSGNYGYTF
TRBJ1-2	TRBV9	TRBD1	.	TGTGCCAGCAGCGTAGTCGGGCAGGGGGCAGGCGGCTACACCTTC	CASSVVGQGAGGYTF
TRBJ1-1	TRBV7-8	TRBD1	.	TGTGCCAGCAGCTTAAACCGACAGGGTGGAGCTTTCTTT	CASSLNRQGGAFF
TRBJ2-1	TRBV6-4	TRBD2	.	TGTGCCAGCAGCCGCGAGCGGGGGTACAATGAGCAGTTCTTC	CASSRERGYNEQFF
TRBJ1-5	TRBV5-8	.	.	TGTGCCAGCAGCTTGGTTACAGGAGTCGTCAATCAGCCCCAGCATTTT	CASSLVTGVVNQPQHF
TRBJ1-2	TRBV10-1	.	.	TGCGCCAGCAGTGAGTCCGGCAGGGGCTATGGCTACACCTTC	CASSESGRGYGYTF
TRBJ2-5	TRBV7-9	.	.	TGTGCCAGCAGCTACAGGACGGAAGAAGAGACCCAGTACTTC	CASSYRTEEETQYF
TRBJ2-3	TRBV13	TRBD2	few	TGTGCCAGCAGCTTCGTTGGCGGGGGGCCGTATTTT	CASSFVGGGPYF
TRBJ2-5	TRBV7-2	TRBD2	.	TGTGCCAGCAGCTTAGGACTAGCGGGGGATCAAGAGACCCAGTACTTC	CASSLGLAGDQETQYF
TRBJ1-3	TRBV18	.	.	TGTGCCAGCTCGCCCCCGAATTCGGTTCTATTAGGAAACACCATATATTTT	CASSPPNSVLLGNTIYF
TRBJ1-3	TRBV30	TRBD1	.	TGTGCCTGGAGTAAGGGGGCAGGTGCTGGAAACACCATATATTTT	CAWSKGAGAGNTIYF
TRBJ2-1	TRBV18	.	.	TGTGCCAGCTCACGGGGCCAAGCCGATGAGCAGTTCTTC	CASSRGQADEQFF
TRBJ1-1	TRBV7-8	.	.	TGTGCCAGCAGCTTCCGACAGGTCGACACTGAAGCTTTCTTT	CASSFRQVDTEAFF
TRBJ2-3	TRBV11-2	TRBD2	.	TGTGCCAGCAGCCAATTTGGCGGGGGGAGGGATACGCAGTATTTT	CASSQFGGGRDTQYF
TRBJ2-3	TRBV7-3	.	.	TGTGCCAGCAGCCCTAAAGGGAGGGACAACCGCACAGATACGCAGTATTTT	CASSPKGRDNRTDTQYF
TRBJ2-7	TRBV5-8	.	.	TGTGCCAGCACCCAAGGGGGGGGATTCACCCTCCACGAGCAGTACTTC	CASTQGGGFTLHEQYF
TRBJ1-4	TRBV5-6	.	few	TGTGCCAGCAGCTTGTGGGGGGGGCCGAATGAAAAACTGTTTTTT	CASSLWGGPNEKLFF
TRBJ1-4	TRBV19	TRBD1	.	TGTGCCAGTAGTACGACAGGGACGGCTAATGAAAAACTGTTTTTT	CASSTTGTANEKLFF
TRBJ2-3	TRBV7-2	.	.	TGTGCCAGCAGCACACAGGGTGGCGGCACAGATACGCAGTATTTT	CASSTQGGGTDTQYF
TRBJ1-5	TRBV2	.	.	TGTGCCACAGGCAGGGCAAGTCAGCCCCAGCATTTT	CATGRASQPQHF
TRBJ1-6	TRBV6-6	TRBD1	.	TGTGCCAGCAGAGGACAGGGATTTTATAATTCACCCCTCCACTTT	CASRGQGFYNSPLHF
TRBJ1-2	TRBV5-4	.	.	TGTGCCAGCAGCCTGAGGGGGGGCAACTATGGCTACACCTTC	CASSLRGGNYGYTF
TRBJ2-2	TRBV7-3	.	.	TGTGCCAGCAGCTTAGTCCGGTTCACCGGGGAGCTGTTTTTT	CASSLVRFTGELFF
TRBJ2-1	TRBV6-5	.	.	TGTGCCATCAGTGGCGGGGCCAGGATGGATGAGCAGTTCTTC	CAISGGARMDEQFF
TRBJ1-6	TRBV11-2	.	.	TGTGCCAGCAGTATAGGCAACGAGGTTTCACCCCTCCACTTT	CASSIGNEVSPLHF
TRBJ2-1	TRBV15	TRBD2	once	TGTGCCACCAGCAGTGATAGCGGGAACAATGAGCAGTTCTTC	CATSSDSGNNEQFF
TRBJ1-2	TRBV9	.	.	TGTGCCAGCAGTTATACAGGGTGGGGCTACACCTTC	CASSYTGWGYTF
TRBJ1-1	TRBV9	TRBD1	.	TGTGCCAGCAGCCCCCAACCAGGGGGCACTGAAGCTTTCTTT	CASSPQPGGTEAFF
TRBJ1-2	TRBV7-6	TRBD1	.	TGTGCCAGCAGCTCGCCGGGACAGGGACCAAACTATGGCTACACCTTC	CASSSPGQGPNYGYTF
TRBJ1-1	TRBV9	.	.	TGTGCCAGCAGCGTAGGAGGGCGCACTGAAGCTTTCTTT	CASSVGGRTEAFF
TRBJ1-2	TRBV28	.	.	TGTGCCAGCAGTTCTCTTCGACGACTGAACTATGGCTACACCTTC	CASSSLRRLNYGYTF
TRBJ2-5	TRBV11-1	.	.	TGTGCCAGCAGCTTACGAGTGACAGGTGAAGAGACCCAGTACTTC	CASSLRVTGEETQYF
TRBJ1-2	TRBV6-6	.	.	TGTGCCAGCAGTCAACAGGGTTGGTATGGCTACACCTTC	CASSQQGWYGYTF
TRBJ1-3	TRBV7-6	.	.	TGTGCCAGCAGCCAGGGTCGTGGAAACACCATATATTTT	CASSQGRGNTIYF